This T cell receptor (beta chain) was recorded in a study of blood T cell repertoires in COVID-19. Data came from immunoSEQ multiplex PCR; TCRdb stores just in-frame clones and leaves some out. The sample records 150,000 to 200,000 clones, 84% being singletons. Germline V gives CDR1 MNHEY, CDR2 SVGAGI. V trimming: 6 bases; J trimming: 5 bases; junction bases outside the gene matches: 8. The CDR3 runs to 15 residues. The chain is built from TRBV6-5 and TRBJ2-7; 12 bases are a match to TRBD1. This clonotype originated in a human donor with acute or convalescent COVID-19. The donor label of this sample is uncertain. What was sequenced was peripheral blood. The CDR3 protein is CASSNSRDRGHEQYF. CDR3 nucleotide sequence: TGTGCCAGCAGCAACTCCCGGGACAGGGGGCACGAGCAGTACTTC.